A selection of T cell receptor beta chains follows, all from one sample in a study of CD8 T cells in ankylosing spondylitis. In TCRdb, the 5' RACE reads were re-called with MiXCR into one record per CDR3 protein. The sample consists of fewer than 200,000 distinct CDR3 sequences, approximately 20% of them appearing once. Sequences were obtained from blood, either unsorted or a sorted T cell fraction (not recorded which). These receptors were collected from a male donor with ankylosing spondylitis or in good health (not recorded which). Both conserved end residues are part of each CDR3. Fields, in order: V gene, clone size, D gene, J gene, CDR3 DNA, CDR3 protein. D genes are given only for firm matches. Size is stated for part of the rows, as once, few or many counts, or as a class when the clone is expanded.

V gene: TRBV4-1
clone size: few
D gene: TRBD2
J gene: TRBJ2-3
CDR3 DNA: TGCGCCAGCAGCCAGTTACTAGCGGGAACAGATACGCAGTATTTT
CDR3 protein: CASSQLLAGTDTQYF

V gene: TRBV4-1
clone size: NA
D gene: NA
J gene: TRBJ1-6
CDR3 DNA: TGCGCCAGCAGCCAGCCTCGGGCAGGGATCTATAATTCACCCCTCCACTTT
CDR3 protein: CASSQPRAGIYNSPLHF

V gene: TRBV24-1
clone size: once
D gene: TRBD1
J gene: TRBJ2-5
CDR3 DNA: TGTGCCACCAGTGATTTGAGAGGGGGCCTAGAGACCCAGTACTTC
CDR3 protein: CATSDLRGGLETQYF

V gene: TRBV28
clone size: NA
D gene: NA
J gene: TRBJ2-2
CDR3 DNA: TGTGCAACTTCCACCGGGGAGCTGTTTTTT
CDR3 protein: CATSTGELFF

V gene: TRBV29-1
clone size: NA
D gene: TRBD1
J gene: TRBJ2-7
CDR3 DNA: TGCAGCGTCGTCCGGGACAGGGTGAATGAGCAGTACTTC
CDR3 protein: CSVVRDRVNEQYF

V gene: TRBV3-1
clone size: many
D gene: NA
J gene: TRBJ1-5
CDR3 DNA: TGTGCCAGCAGCCAAGACGGGGGGCTAAGCAATCAGCCCCAGCATTTT
CDR3 protein: CASSQDGGLSNQPQHF

V gene: TRBV5-1
clone size: many
D gene: NA
J gene: TRBJ1-4
CDR3 DNA: TGCGCCAGCAGTGTACAGGGTCTGTCGGAAAAACTGTTTTTT
CDR3 protein: CASSVQGLSEKLFF

V gene: TRBV15
clone size: NA
D gene: TRBD1
J gene: TRBJ1-2
CDR3 DNA: TGTGCCACCAGCATATCGGCGGGACAGAACTATGGCTACACCTTC
CDR3 protein: CATSISAGQNYGYTF

V gene: TRBV7-9
clone size: NA
D gene: NA
J gene: TRBJ1-1
CDR3 DNA: TGTGCCAGCAGCTTGGGACCGTTGGGAGCTTTCTTT
CDR3 protein: CASSLGPLGAFF

V gene: TRBV28
clone size: NA
D gene: NA
J gene: TRBJ2-7
CDR3 DNA: TGTGCCAGCAGCCCTTTCGGGGCAGGGAGCTACGAGCAGTACTTC
CDR3 protein: CASSPFGAGSYEQYF

V gene: TRBV6-4
clone size: NA
D gene: NA
J gene: TRBJ1-5
CDR3 DNA: TGTGCCAGCAGTCCTGAGTCTGGCAATCAGCCCCAGCATTTT
CDR3 protein: CASSPESGNQPQHF

V gene: TRBV5-1
clone size: many
D gene: TRBD1
J gene: TRBJ1-1
CDR3 DNA: TGCGCCAGCAGCGGAGGGACAGGGGGGACTGAAGCTTTCTTT
CDR3 protein: CASSGGTGGTEAFF

V gene: TRBV12-3/TRBV12-4
clone size: many
D gene: NA
J gene: TRBJ2-2
CDR3 DNA: TGTGCCAGCAGTCCGTGGAGTGGAGGGGAGCTGTTTTTT
CDR3 protein: CASSPWSGGELFF

V gene: TRBV4-1
clone size: NA
D gene: NA
J gene: TRBJ1-3
CDR3 DNA: TGCGCCAGCAGCCAAGATAGGTACCCTAACTCTGGAAACACCATATATTTT
CDR3 protein: CASSQDRYPNSGNTIYF

V gene: TRBV5-1
clone size: many
D gene: TRBD1
J gene: TRBJ2-3
CDR3 DNA: TGCGCCAGCAGCTGGACAGGGGTTGGGACAGATACGCAGTATTTT
CDR3 protein: CASSWTGVGTDTQYF

V gene: TRBV14
clone size: NA
D gene: TRBD2
J gene: TRBJ2-7
CDR3 DNA: TGTGCCAGCAGCCAAGGTTTAGCGGGAAGCGAGCAGTACTTC
CDR3 protein: CASSQGLAGSEQYF

V gene: TRBV4-1
clone size: NA
D gene: TRBD1
J gene: TRBJ1-4
CDR3 DNA: TGCGCCAGCAGCCAAGAAGGGGACAGGCCTGCAAAACTGTTTTTT
CDR3 protein: CASSQEGDRPAKLFF

V gene: TRBV20-1
clone size: many
D gene: NA
J gene: TRBJ1-1
CDR3 DNA: TGCAGTGCTAGAGAACATTTCAACACTGAAGCTTTCTTT
CDR3 protein: CSAREHFNTEAFF

V gene: TRBV30
clone size: many
D gene: NA
J gene: TRBJ2-3
CDR3 DNA: TGTGCCTGGAGTGTGGGGATGAGCGGCACAGATACGCAGTATTTT
CDR3 protein: CAWSVGMSGTDTQYF

V gene: TRBV5-1
clone size: many
D gene: NA
J gene: TRBJ2-1
CDR3 DNA: TGCGCCAGCAGCTTGGGACTAGTGTATGAGCAGTTCTTC
CDR3 protein: CASSLGLVYEQFF

V gene: TRBV29-1
clone size: many
D gene: NA
J gene: TRBJ2-6
CDR3 DNA: TGCAGCGTTCAGGGCGGCTCTGGGGCCAACGTCCTGACTTTC
CDR3 protein: CSVQGGSGANVLTF

V gene: TRBV11-2
clone size: many
D gene: TRBD2
J gene: TRBJ2-1
CDR3 DNA: TGTGCCAGCAGCACCTCAACCCGGACTAGCGGAGAGCAGTTCTTC
CDR3 protein: CASSTSTRTSGEQFF